This entry concerns a single TCR beta chain. Antigen: not known. The primer mix had 60 V beta and 13 J beta primers. Method: immunoSEQ multiplex PCR; TCRdb's copy keeps in-frame clones and lacks some. The sample has roughly 100,000 clones, around 91% seen once. The sample comes from a study of glioma-infiltrating T cells after dendritic cell vaccination. Study at large: Patients received autologous tumor lysate-pulsed dendritic cell vaccination between about 2003 and 2012. Findings and caveats of the study: Higher TCR clonality did not directly relate to longer survival.

Time point indicated: after dendritic cell vaccination, including at tumor progression/relapse. The CDR3 sequence is 13 residues long. Per the germline V gene, CDR1 is SGHNT and CDR2 is YYREEE (reference sequence). V gave up 3 bases and J gave up 4 bases, with 10 bases separating them. This receptor was identified in a human donor with glioblastoma. This specimen consisted of blood, obtained after dendritic cell vaccination. The gene calls are TRBV5-4 and TRBJ2-5, with D uncertain. Written as DNA, the CDR3 is TGTGCCAGCAGCTCGCAAACGGGAGAGACCCAGTACTTC. This gives the protein CASSSQTGETQYF.